The present TCR beta chain was sequenced within a study of blood T cell repertoires in COVID-19. For the study at large: PBMCs, B-cell-depleted T cells, or T cells provided the cDNA or gDNA that made up the material.

Germline loops: CDR1 MGHRA, CDR2 YSYEKL. The CDR3 consists of 16 residues. With V trimmed by 2 bases and J by 0 bases, 6 bases remained unmatched. Clones were sequenced by immunoSEQ multiplex PCR, and TCRdb holds only the in-frame ones, with some missing. The table includes about 110,000 clones, about three quarters detected once. The chain has TRBV4-1 and TRBJ1-1, with 7 bases lining up with TRBD1. The TCR sequence derives from an elderly man with acute or convalescent COVID-19. The material sequenced was peripheral blood. For the CDR3, the DNA is TGCGCCAGCAGCCAACGTGGGGGACAGTTGAACACTGAAGCTTTCTTT. It is translated as CASSQRGGQLNTEAFF.